A selection of T cell receptor beta chains follows, all from one sample in a study of blood T cell repertoires in COVID-19. The table came from immunoSEQ multiplex PCR; TCRdb's copy has only in-frame clones and leaves some out. This sample carries around 210,000 clones, roughly nine tenths of them seen once, and the ten largest clones take about 8.1%. The sample consisted of PBMCs or T cells enriched from blood (not recorded which). All receptors come from a woman between 18 and 29 years old who had recovered from COVID-19. Each CDR3 is given with its conserved first and last residue. A D gene is named only where the DNA matches it firmly. For some rows the clone size is stated as once, few or many, or as a class when expanded; others skip it.

abundance: .
d_gene: TRBD1
v_gene: TRBV7-9
j_gene: TRBJ1-3
CDR3aa: CASSLADRVGNTIYF
CDR3nt: TGTGCCAGCAGCTTAGCGGACAGGGTCGGAAACACCATATATTTT

abundance: .
d_gene: TRBD1
v_gene: TRBV6-5
j_gene: TRBJ1-5
CDR3aa: CASRSDRDNQPQHF
CDR3nt: TGTGCCAGCCGGTCAGACAGGGACAATCAGCCCCAGCATTTT

abundance: .
d_gene: TRBD1
v_gene: TRBV9
j_gene: TRBJ1-1
CDR3aa: CASSVRDRGMNTEAFF
CDR3nt: TGTGCCAGCAGCGTTCGGGACAGGGGGATGAACACTGAAGCTTTCTTT

abundance: .
d_gene: .
v_gene: TRBV7-2
j_gene: TRBJ1-1
CDR3aa: CASSTALNTEAFF
CDR3nt: TGTGCCAGCAGCACAGCCCTGAACACTGAAGCTTTCTTT

abundance: .
d_gene: TRBD1
v_gene: TRBV6-1
j_gene: TRBJ2-6
CDR3aa: CASSERTGLNSGANVLTF
CDR3nt: TGTGCCAGCAGTGAAAGGACAGGGTTGAACTCTGGGGCCAACGTCCTGACTTTC

abundance: once
d_gene: .
v_gene: TRBV18
j_gene: TRBJ1-5
CDR3aa: CASSRLPVVNHQPQHF
CDR3nt: TGTGCCAGCTCACGCCTGCCGGTGGTAAATCATCAGCCCCAGCATTTT

abundance: few
d_gene: .
v_gene: TRBV2
j_gene: TRBJ1-4
CDR3aa: CASSARQDATNEKLFF
CDR3nt: TGTGCCAGCAGTGCACGCCAGGATGCAACTAATGAAAAACTGTTTTTT

abundance: .
d_gene: TRBD2
v_gene: TRBV29-1
j_gene: TRBJ2-2
CDR3aa: CSVPQSGTSGYTGELFF
CDR3nt: TGCAGCGTGCCCCAATCTGGGACTAGCGGCTACACCGGGGAGCTGTTTTTT

abundance: few
d_gene: TRBD1
v_gene: TRBV7-9
j_gene: TRBJ1-3
CDR3aa: CASSPETGFMGVSGNTIYF
CDR3nt: TGTGCCAGCAGCCCAGAGACAGGGTTTATGGGAGTCTCTGGAAACACCATATATTTT

abundance: .
d_gene: TRBD1
v_gene: TRBV11-2
j_gene: TRBJ1-4
CDR3aa: CASSSDRVGEKLFF
CDR3nt: TGTGCCAGCAGCTCCGACAGGGTGGGCGAAAAACTGTTTTTT

abundance: .
d_gene: TRBD1
v_gene: TRBV6-1
j_gene: TRBJ1-1
CDR3aa: CASSQARGLRAFF
CDR3nt: TGTGCCAGCAGTCAAGCCAGGGGGCTGAGAGCTTTCTTT

abundance: .
d_gene: TRBD1
v_gene: TRBV6-2/TRBV6-3
j_gene: TRBJ2-7
CDR3aa: CASSLWTGGNEQYF
CDR3nt: TGTGCCAGCAGTTTGTGGACAGGGGGCAATGAGCAGTACTTC

abundance: .
d_gene: .
v_gene: TRBV9
j_gene: TRBJ2-2
CDR3aa: CASSGGAGELFF
CDR3nt: TGTGCCAGCAGCGGGGGCGCCGGGGAGCTGTTTTTT

abundance: .
d_gene: .
v_gene: TRBV12-3/TRBV12-4
j_gene: TRBJ1-1
CDR3aa: CASSLNRNTEAFF
CDR3nt: TGTGCCAGCAGTTTAAACAGGAACACTGAAGCTTTCTTT

abundance: .
d_gene: TRBD1
v_gene: TRBV3-1/TRBV3-2
j_gene: TRBJ1-1
CDR3aa: CASGTRQGGLAFF
CDR3nt: TGTGCCAGCGGAACTAGACAGGGTGGATTGGCTTTCTTT

abundance: .
d_gene: TRBD1
v_gene: TRBV29-1
j_gene: TRBJ1-5
CDR3aa: CSAETGRNQPQHF
CDR3nt: TGCAGCGCCGAGACAGGGAGAAATCAGCCCCAGCATTTT

abundance: .
d_gene: .
v_gene: TRBV7-3
j_gene: TRBJ2-2
CDR3aa: CASSLGGAPNTGELFF
CDR3nt: TGTGCCAGCAGCTTAGGGGGGGCCCCGAACACCGGGGAGCTGTTTTTT

abundance: .
d_gene: TRBD1
v_gene: TRBV2
j_gene: TRBJ1-6
CDR3aa: CASSVDRANSPLHF
CDR3nt: TGTGCCAGCAGTGTGGACAGGGCCAATTCACCCCTCCACTTT

abundance: .
d_gene: .
v_gene: TRBV4-1
j_gene: TRBJ1-4
CDR3aa: CASSQAVATNEKLFF
CDR3nt: TGCGCCAGCAGCCAAGCAGTGGCAACTAATGAAAAACTGTTTTTT

abundance: once
d_gene: TRBD1
v_gene: TRBV3-1/TRBV3-2
j_gene: TRBJ1-2
CDR3aa: CASGQGNYGYTF
CDR3nt: TGTGCCAGCGGACAGGGAAACTATGGCTACACCTTC

abundance: few
d_gene: TRBD1
v_gene: TRBV3-1/TRBV3-2
j_gene: TRBJ1-2
CDR3aa: CASSLTGGKGGYTF
CDR3nt: TGTGCCAGCAGCCTTACAGGGGGCAAAGGTGGCTACACCTTC

abundance: .
d_gene: .
v_gene: TRBV12-3/TRBV12-4
j_gene: TRBJ2-7
CDR3aa: CASSFQGLSEQYF
CDR3nt: TGTGCCAGCAGTTTTCAGGGTTTATCCGAGCAGTACTTC

abundance: .
d_gene: .
v_gene: TRBV7-9
j_gene: TRBJ2-3
CDR3aa: CASSLGASTDTQYF
CDR3nt: TGTGCCAGCAGCTTGGGGGCAAGCACAGATACGCAGTATTTT

abundance: .
d_gene: TRBD1
v_gene: TRBV6-1
j_gene: TRBJ1-1
CDR3aa: CASSEAVRQGAAEAFF
CDR3nt: TGTGCCAGCAGTGAAGCCGTGAGACAGGGGGCCGCTGAAGCTTTCTTT

abundance: .
d_gene: TRBD1
v_gene: TRBV29-1
j_gene: TRBJ2-7
CDR3aa: CSASGDRAYEQYF
CDR3nt: TGCAGCGCTTCGGGGGACAGGGCATACGAGCAGTACTTC

abundance: .
d_gene: .
v_gene: TRBV11-3
j_gene: TRBJ2-5
CDR3aa: CASSLASQETQYF
CDR3nt: TGTGCCAGCAGCTTAGCGTCCCAAGAGACCCAGTACTTC

abundance: .
d_gene: .
v_gene: TRBV30
j_gene: TRBJ1-5
CDR3aa: CAWSRQREQPQHF
CDR3nt: TGTGCCTGGTCCCGACAGCGCGAACAGCCCCAGCATTTT

abundance: .
d_gene: .
v_gene: TRBV30
j_gene: TRBJ1-1
CDR3aa: CAPPPGSEAFF
CDR3nt: TGTGCCCCCCCTCCGGGATCAGAAGCTTTCTTT

abundance: .
d_gene: .
v_gene: TRBV28
j_gene: TRBJ1-4
CDR3aa: CASSPRLAARHILYEKLFF
CDR3nt: TGTGCCAGCAGCCCCCGTTTGGCAGCGCGCCACATACTTTATGAAAAACTGTTTTTT

abundance: .
d_gene: .
v_gene: TRBV27
j_gene: TRBJ1-6
CDR3aa: CASSHRKHSPLHF
CDR3nt: TGTGCCAGCAGCCACAGGAAGCATTCACCCCTCCACTTT

abundance: .
d_gene: TRBD1
v_gene: TRBV10-3
j_gene: TRBJ1-2
CDR3aa: CAISEGGQGYGYTF
CDR3nt: TGTGCCATCAGTGAGGGGGGACAGGGGTATGGCTACACCTTC

abundance: .
d_gene: .
v_gene: TRBV12-3/TRBV12-4
j_gene: TRBJ1-5
CDR3aa: CASVTAGGQPQHF
CDR3nt: TGTGCCAGCGTTACGGCGGGGGGACAGCCCCAGCATTTT

abundance: .
d_gene: .
v_gene: TRBV5-1
j_gene: TRBJ2-3
CDR3aa: CASSLGSGFTDTQYF
CDR3nt: TGCGCCAGCAGCTTGGGGAGCGGGTTCACAGATACGCAGTATTTT

abundance: .
d_gene: .
v_gene: TRBV10-3
j_gene: TRBJ2-6
CDR3aa: CAISDLGGSGANVLTF
CDR3nt: TGTGCCATCAGTGACCTCGGAGGGTCTGGGGCCAACGTCCTGACTTTC

abundance: .
d_gene: TRBD1
v_gene: TRBV27
j_gene: TRBJ1-5
CDR3aa: CASSATGPYQPQHF
CDR3nt: TGTGCCAGCAGTGCGACAGGGCCTTATCAGCCCCAGCATTTT

abundance: .
d_gene: TRBD2
v_gene: TRBV4-2
j_gene: TRBJ2-7
CDR3aa: CASSQASGGAYEQYF
CDR3nt: TGTGCCAGCAGCCAAGCCAGCGGGGGGGCCTACGAGCAGTACTTC

abundance: .
d_gene: .
v_gene: TRBV7-9
j_gene: TRBJ2-7
CDR3aa: CASNDGLGGTYEQYF
CDR3nt: TGTGCCAGCAACGACGGATTAGGGGGTACCTACGAGCAGTACTTC

abundance: once
d_gene: .
v_gene: TRBV4-1
j_gene: TRBJ1-5
CDR3aa: CASSQDGGPGNQPQHF
CDR3nt: TGCGCCAGCAGCCAAGATGGCGGGCCGGGCAATCAGCCCCAGCATTTT

abundance: .
d_gene: .
v_gene: TRBV23-1
j_gene: TRBJ2-6
CDR3aa: CASGTRGSSGANVLTF
CDR3nt: TGCGCCAGCGGGACAAGGGGCTCATCTGGGGCCAACGTCCTGACTTTC

abundance: .
d_gene: TRBD1
v_gene: TRBV5-4
j_gene: TRBJ2-7
CDR3aa: CASSLSIDRDHEQYF
CDR3nt: TGTGCCAGCAGCTTGTCAATCGACAGGGACCACGAGCAGTACTTC

abundance: .
d_gene: .
v_gene: TRBV3-1/TRBV3-2
j_gene: TRBJ2-2
CDR3aa: CASSLRGAALTGELFF
CDR3nt: TGTGCCAGCAGCCTCAGGGGGGCAGCTCTCACCGGGGAGCTGTTTTTT

abundance: .
d_gene: TRBD1
v_gene: TRBV5-4
j_gene: TRBJ2-5
CDR3aa: CASSAYPPGQQETQYF
CDR3nt: TGTGCCAGCAGCGCCTACCCCCCGGGACAGCAAGAGACCCAGTACTTC

abundance: .
d_gene: .
v_gene: TRBV30
j_gene: TRBJ1-3
CDR3aa: CAWSPRSGGTIYF
CDR3nt: TGTGCCTGGAGTCCCAGATCTGGTGGCACCATATATTTT

abundance: .
d_gene: .
v_gene: TRBV7-9
j_gene: TRBJ1-5
CDR3aa: CASSLGAQPQHF
CDR3nt: TGTGCCAGCAGCTTAGGGGCTCAGCCCCAGCATTTT

abundance: .
d_gene: .
v_gene: TRBV5-4
j_gene: TRBJ1-2
CDR3aa: CASSLGIGQRYGYTF
CDR3nt: TGTGCCAGCAGCTTGGGAATAGGACAGAGATATGGCTACACCTTC

abundance: .
d_gene: .
v_gene: TRBV7-9
j_gene: TRBJ1-2
CDR3aa: CASSATGTNYGYTF
CDR3nt: TGTGCCAGCAGCGCGACCGGGACAAACTATGGCTACACCTTC